This T cell receptor (beta chain) was obtained from a study of beta chain features in type 1 diabetes. As for this clone: Its matching antigen is unknown.

The CDR3 spans 13 residues. The J segment lost 12 bases and the V segment lost 3 bases, leaving 9 bases of the junction unmatched. The germline V gene encodes CDR1 SEHNR and CDR2 FQNEAQ (reference sequence). The isolated RNA, all of it, was reverse transcribed, so expressed TCRB transcripts were what got sequenced. Naive, central memory and regulatory T cell samples produced a mean of roughly 3.8 million reads. Some clones are missing from TCRdb's copy, which holds only in-frame ones; the method was immunoSEQ multiplex PCR. Among some 290,000 clones, roughly 13% were seen once, and the ten largest hold approximately 0.015%. General study findings and limits: VDJ junctions in type 1 diabetes patients carried more deletions and fewer insertions. Type 1 diabetes patients had moderately but significantly shorter TCRB CDR3s in all four CD4+ subsets.

Sequenced sample: naive CD4+ T cells from blood. The chain is built from TRBV7-9 and TRBJ2-7, with TRBD1 matching 9 bases. This receptor was identified in a young man with type 1 diabetes. CDR3: CASSLGQGNVLYF. As DNA, the CDR3 is TGTGCCAGCAGCTTGGGACAGGGTAACGTTCTGTACTTC.